Each of the 30 T cell receptor beta chains below was sequenced from the same sample in a study of Ad26.COV2.S vaccination and SARS-CoV-2 variants. Treatment given: approximately 18 received Ad26.COV2.S at low or high dose, single or two shots; roughly 5 received placebo; per-sample allocation not given. Collection of the samples took place on day 63 after the first injection of vaccine or placebo. The assay was immunoSEQ multiplex PCR, and TCRdb's table has in-frame clones only and misses some. The table records 500,000 or so clones, around nine tenths of them present only once. The sample in question was peripheral blood, obtained in a trial of Ad26.COV2.S vaccine versus placebo. These TCRs come from a person between 18 and 65 years old who received the Ad26.COV2.S COVID-19 vaccine or a placebo.

This chain joins TRBV6-5 and TRBJ2-7; 10 nucleotides match TRBD2. V shed 10 bases and J 3 bases; nucleotides not matched to a gene: 9. CDR1 and CDR2 (germline): MNHEY, SVGAGI. The CDR3 covers 14 residues. For the CDR3, the DNA is TGTGCCACCAGACCTAAGCGGGAGGGCTACGAGCAGTACTTC. Amino acids: CATRPKREGYEQYF.

This clone was observed a few times. The chain is built from TRBV6-2 or TRBV6-3 and TRBJ1-2; 10 nucleotides align to TRBD1. The germline gives CDR1 MNHEY, CDR2 SVGEGT. Trimming took 5 bases from V and 4 from J; bases not matched to a gene: 7. This CDR3 is 15 amino acids long. CDR3 sequence: CASSRQGARTYGYTF. The DNA of the CDR3 is TGTGCCAGCAGTCGACAGGGGGCCAGGACCTATGGCTACACCTTC.

The chain is built from TRBV7-8 and TRBJ2-5; D is perhaps TRBD1 or TRBD2 (5 bases each). There are 14 residues in the CDR3. Trimming left V 3 bases short and J 0 bases short, with 8 bases between. Looked up from germline, CDR1 is SGHVS and CDR2 is FQNEAQ. The CDR3 coding sequence is TGTGCCAGCAGCTTCCCGGGACACCAAGAGACCCAGTACTTC. As protein: CASSFPGHQETQYF.

The chain couples TRBV29-1 to TRBJ2-1; either TRBD1 or TRBD2 may supply D (5 bases each). This CDR3 is built from 12 residues. CDR1 and CDR2 from the germline V gene are SQVTM and ANQGSEA. Deletions cut 7 bases from V and 6 bases from J, with 13 bases between. The CDR3 is CSDHPGANEQFF. The CDR3 bases are TGCAGCGACCATCCCGGGGCCAATGAGCAGTTCTTC.

This clone occurred once. V gene TRBV10-3 combines with J gene TRBJ1-1; D is perhaps TRBD1 (5 bases). V lost 10 bases and J lost 1, with 19 bases in between. The CDR3 has 15 residues. Germline-derived CDR1 and CDR2 are ENHRY and SYGVKD. The DNA of the CDR3 is TGTGCCACCAGGAAAACCGGGACCGAGAACACTGAAGCTTTCTTT. Translation gives CATRKTGTENTEAFF.

The chain couples TRBV5-1 to TRBJ2-7, with D unresolved. Germline V gene sequence: CDR1 SGHRS, CDR2 YFSETQ. This CDR3 is 13 amino acids long. V dropped 0 bases and J dropped 0 bases, with 4 bases sitting between them. The CDR3 is CASSLASSYEQYF. CDR3 DNA: TGCGCCAGCAGCTTGGCGAGCTCCTACGAGCAGTACTTC.

This chain links TRBV12-3 or TRBV12-4 with TRBJ1-2; TRBD1 matches at 7 bases. The CDR3 totals 12 residues. The V gene end was trimmed by 5 bases and the J gene end by 8 bases; junction bases not matched to a gene: 5. The CDR3 loop is CASSQGVFGYTF. CDR3 nucleotides: TGTGCCAGCAGTCAGGGGGTATTCGGCTACACCTTC.

The chain employs TRBV28 and TRBJ2-7; perhaps TRBD1 as D (6 bases). The CDR3 has 16 residues. Per germline, CDR1 MDHEN and CDR2 SYDVKM. The V and J ends lost 3 bases and 2 bases respectively, with 17 bases between them. The DNA for the CDR3 is TGTGCCAGCAGTTTCCTTCCTAGGGACAAAGCCTACGAGCAGTACTTC. Amino acid sequence: CASSFLPRDKAYEQYF.

The rearrangement joins TRBV30 to TRBJ2-5; 7 positions agree with TRBD2. Germline V gene lookup returns CDR1 GTSNPN and CDR2 SVGIG (reference sequence). CDR3 length: 15 residues. The V and J ends lost 4 bases and 4 bases, in that order; junction bases with no gene match: 12. CDR3 nucleotide sequence: TGTGCCTGGACCCCCCCGGGGAGGGCCTTAGAGACCCAGTACTTC. It encodes CAWTPPGRALETQYF. The whole variable domain, filled in from reference TRBV30 and TRBJ2-5, reads SQTIHQWPATLVQPVGSPLSLECTVEGTSNPNLYWYRQAAGRGLQLLFYSVGIGQISSEVPQNLSASRPQDRQFILSSKKLLLSDSGFYLCAWTPPGRALETQYFGPGTRLLVL.

This clone occurred once. The rearrangement joins TRBV18 to TRBJ1-4; no reliable D call. This CDR3 region has 13 residues. Per germline, CDR1 KGHSH and CDR2 LQKENI. V lost 6 bases to trimming and J lost 5 bases, with 10 bases between them. The CDR3, as DNA: TGTGCCAGCTCCCCCGGGGTAAATGAAAAACTGTTTTTT. It codes for CASSPGVNEKLFF.

The chain has TRBV28 and TRBJ1-3; 7 nucleotides agree with TRBD1. V was clipped by 5 bases and J by 4 bases; unmatched bases: 5. This CDR3 has 14 amino acids. Germline-derived CDR1 and CDR2 are MDHEN and SYDVKM. The CDR3 DNA follows: TGTGCCAGCAGTCAAGGGGGCTCGGGAAACACCATATATTTT. This translates into CASSQGGSGNTIYF.

V usage is TRBV28 and J usage is TRBJ2-1; TRBD1 agrees at 9 bases. With V trimmed by 6 bases and J by 4 bases, 4 bases remained unmatched. The CDR3 consists of 14 residues. Germline V gene lookup returns CDR1 MDHEN and CDR2 SYDVKM. This chain's CDR3 is CASSPGTGYNEQFF. CDR3 nucleotide sequence: TGTGCCAGCAGCCCTGGGACAGGGTACAATGAGCAGTTCTTC.

The rearrangement uses TRBV19 and TRBJ2-5, with D perhaps given as TRBD1 or TRBD2 (5 bases each). The CDR3 is 14 amino acids. Between the trimmed V and J ends, which lost 3 bases and 4 bases, there was a span of 12 bases. Germline V gene lookup returns CDR1 LNHDA and CDR2 SQIVND (reference sequence). CDR3 nucleotide sequence: TGTGCCAGTAGTATGCAGGGACCCCCAGAGACCCAGTACTTC. It translates to CASSMQGPPETQYF.

The chain combines TRBV9 with TRBJ2-1, with 7 bases aligning to TRBD1. There are 14 residues in the CDR3. The ends lost 4 bases at V and 9 bases at J; junction bases unmatched: 10. Germline V gives CDR1 SGDLS, CDR2 YYNGEE. CDR3 coding DNA: TGTGCCAGCAGCTCCGGACAGGTTCAGGGTGAGCAGTTCTTC. Protein sequence: CASSSGQVQGEQFF. The full variable domain, its missing parts supplied by reference TRBV9 and TRBJ2-1, is DSGVTQTPKHLITATGQRVTLRCSPRSGDLSVYWYQQSLDQGLQFLIQYYNGEERAKGNILERFSAQQFPDLHSELNLSSLELGDSALYFCASSSGQVQGEQFFGPGTRLTVL.

The gene calls are TRBV20-1 and TRBJ2-1; D possibly corresponds to TRBD2 (6 bases). The CDR3 extends over 11 amino acids. V gave up 6 bases and J gave up 10 bases, with 13 bases separating them. Germline CDR1 DFQATT, CDR2 SNEGSKA (reference sequence). CDR3 sequence (DNA): TGCAGTGCCCGGCTAGCGAGGGAGCAGTTCTTC. Translation gives CSARLAREQFF.

V is TRBV7-8 and J is TRBJ2-1; TRBD2 agrees at 13 bases. This CDR3 comprises 17 residues. The V segment lost 5 bases and the J segment 7 bases; nucleotides outside the gene matches: 11. Per the germline V gene, CDR1 is SGHVS and CDR2 is FQNEAQ. CDR3 residues: CASSQRVGTSGKNEQFF. CDR3 nucleotides: TGTGCCAGCAGCCAGCGTGTCGGGACTAGCGGGAAGAATGAGCAGTTCTTC.

The rearrangement joins TRBV7-2 to TRBJ2-7; TRBD1 matches 7 bases. The junction had 5 bases not matched to a gene; V was cut back by 0 bases and J by 0 bases. Germline lookup yields CDR1 SGHTA and CDR2 FQGNSA. This CDR3 region has 16 residues. CDR3 nucleotide sequence: TGTGCCAGCAGCTTAGCACCCGGGACAGCCTCCTACGAGCAGTACTTC. Translation gives CASSLAPGTASYEQYF.

The chain uses TRBV29-1 and TRBJ2-1; 10 positions match TRBD2. The V gene end was trimmed by 0 bases and the J gene end by 8 bases; junction bases not matched to a gene: 10. This CDR3 has 16 residues. Germline CDR1 is SQVTM and CDR2 is ANQGSEA. The CDR3 protein is CSVEDRASGSIDEQFF. The CDR3 bases are TGCAGCGTTGAAGATAGGGCTAGCGGGAGTATTGATGAGCAGTTCTTC.

In this sample, this clone turned up once. The chain is built from TRBV28 and TRBJ2-7; D may match TRBD1 or TRBD2 (6 bases each). From germline, CDR1 is MDHEN and CDR2 SYDVKM. The V end was cut by 4 bases, the J end by 2 bases, with 15 bases between. The CDR3 length is 15 residues. CDR3: CASSSLRGQAYEQYF. The CDR3 nucleotides read TGTGCCAGCAGTTCCCTCCGGGGGCAGGCCTACGAGCAGTACTTC.

The rearrangement joins TRBV5-5 to TRBJ2-7; 8 bases are shared with TRBD2. The ends lost 0 bases at V and 2 bases at J; junction bases unmatched: 4. Germline V gives CDR1 SGHKS, CDR2 YYEKEE (reference sequence). The CDR3 sequence is 15 residues long. This CDR3 is CASSLELAVTYEQYF. The CDR3 DNA reads TGTGCCAGCAGCTTGGAACTAGCGGTAACCTACGAGCAGTACTTC.

On this clone: Other DNA sequences in the sample encode the same CDR3. This rearrangement joins TRBV7-2 to TRBJ2-7; no definite D call. The CDR3 contains 12 residues. V dropped 0 bases and J dropped 2 bases, with 2 bases sitting between them. Germline V gene lookup returns CDR1 SGHTA and CDR2 FQGNSA. CDR3 loop: CASSLATYEQYF. In DNA form, the CDR3 reads TGTGCCAGCAGCTTAGCCACCTACGAGCAGTACTTC.

This clone was observed a handful of times. This rearrangement joins TRBV2 to TRBJ2-5; D is unclear. Deletions cut 4 bases from V and 3 bases from J, with 6 bases between. The CDR3 extends over 12 amino acids. Germline V gene data show CDR1 as SNHLY and CDR2 as FYNNEI. CDR3 amino acids: CASSGTKETQYF. CDR3 bases: TGTGCCAGCAGTGGAACAAAAGAGACCCAGTACTTC.

The chain carries TRBV27 and TRBJ1-4, with D tentatively TRBD1 (6 bases). The CDR3 has 15 residues. Germline V gene sequence: CDR1 MNHEY, CDR2 SMNVEV (reference sequence). V lost 5 bases and J 1 base, leaving 11 bases between the germline ends. CDR3 sequence reads: CASSRTDRTNEKLFF. The CDR3 DNA follows: TGTGCCAGCAGTCGGACAGACCGAACTAATGAAAAACTGTTTTTT.

As for this clone: Sequence at one end of the junction differs from germline and may be a read error. The chain recombines TRBV7-7 with TRBJ2-2; D is unresolved. The CDR3 is 18 amino acids. Germline V lookup: CDR1 SSHAT, CDR2 FNYEAQ (reference sequence). CDR3 DNA: TGTGCTAGCAGCTTTCTTACCCCCGGAGAGGCGAACACCGGGGAGCTGTTTTTT. Encoded protein: CASSFLTPGEANTGELFF.

This sequence joins TRBV4-3 and TRBJ1-1; D is ambiguous. V was shortened by 0 bases and J by 0 bases, with 8 bases between the two germline ends. The V gene's germline CDR1 is LGHNA and CDR2 YSLEER. This CDR3 has 15 residues. The DNA for the CDR3 is TGCGCCAGCAGCCAAGAGGGGATTATGAACACTGAAGCTTTCTTT. Amino acids: CASSQEGIMNTEAFF.

The chain joins TRBV5-4 to TRBJ1-5; TRBD1 matches 8 bases. Looked up from germline, CDR1 is SGHNT and CDR2 is YYREEE (reference sequence). This CDR3 comprises 14 residues. J gave up 6 bases and V 4 bases, and 6 bases lay outside the gene matches. CDR3 sequence reads: CASSLDRDGQPQHF. CDR3 DNA: TGTGCCAGCAGCCTGGACAGGGACGGTCAGCCCCAGCATTTT.

The V gene is TRBV3-1 (or the pseudogene TRBV3-2), the J gene TRBJ1-2, with D unclear. Trimming left V 5 bases short and J 0 bases short, with 13 bases between. The CDR3 consists of 15 residues. Per the germline V gene, CDR1 is LGHDT and CDR2 is YNNKEL (reference sequence). The CDR3 bases are TGTGCCAGCAGCTCTTACAGTTTGACTAACTATGGCTACACCTTC. It encodes CASSSYSLTNYGYTF.

J is TRBJ1-2 and V is TRBV30, with D tentatively TRBD1 (6 bases). The CDR3 is 17 residues long. The germline CDR1 and CDR2 sequences are GTSNPN and SVGIG (reference sequence). Trimming stripped 0 bases from V and 7 bases from J, with 24 bases between. The CDR3 sequence: CAWSVEGRGKIRGGYTF. The CDR3, as DNA: TGTGCCTGGAGTGTAGAAGGCAGGGGAAAAATACGGGGTGGCTACACCTTC.

This clone was seen at least ten times. The chain employs TRBV19 and TRBJ2-1; 7 nucleotides agree with TRBD2. In germline, CDR1 is LNHDA, CDR2 SQIVND (reference sequence). Unmatched junction bases numbered 7, after V lost 3 bases and J lost 2 bases. The CDR3 is 16 residues long. Here the CDR3 reads CASSIRAGRAYNEQFF. CDR3 bases: TGTGCCAGTAGTATCAGGGCAGGGAGGGCCTACAATGAGCAGTTCTTC.

The chain employs TRBV28 and TRBJ2-5, with D possibly being TRBD2 (5 bases). V shed 4 bases and J shed 5 bases, with 14 bases lying between them. The CDR3 loop spans 14 amino acids. Germline lookup yields CDR1 MDHEN and CDR2 SYDVKM. CDR3 in DNA: TGTGCCAGCAGTTCGGCGGGCTGGACGGAGACCCAGTACTTC. This sequence encodes CASSSAGWTETQYF. Using reference TRBV28 and TRBJ2-5 for the parts outside the CDR3, the full variable domain is DVKVTQSSRYLVKRTGEKVFLECVQDMDHENMFWYRQDPGLGLRLIYFSYDVKMKEKGDIPEGYSVSREKKERFSLILESASTNQTSMYLCASSSAGWTETQYFGPGTRLLVL.